This T cell receptor (beta chain) was captured in a study of CXCR3-negative and CXCR3-positive naive CD8 T cells. Study-wide findings and caveats: TRB CDR3 properties indicated TCR strength, while surface CD5 was similar across naive subsets. The study found more hydrophobic TRB CDR3s in CXCR3-positive naive cells than in CXCR3-negative naive cells.

The CDR3 contains 15 residues. CDR1 is SGHRS, CDR2 YFSETQ, per germline. With regard to this clonotype: Its antigen is still unknown.

Identification of naive CD8+ T cells rested on CD45RO-CCR7+CD27+CD95- status. The authors made the TRB cDNA libraries by 5' RACE using UMI labels. After re-calling the 5' RACE reads, TCRdb lists one entry per CDR3 protein, DNA absent. Recorded for this sample: some 85,000 distinct CDR3 sequences. The chain recombines TRBV5-1 with TRBJ2-1; lacking DNA, the TRBD2 call made by TCRdb goes unchecked. This clonotype originated in a human donor in good health. Some clones in this sample may be carry-over from other donors' samples. The sample consisted of naive CXCR3+ CD8+ T cells from blood. Subset defined: CD45RO-CCR7+CD27+CD95- naive CD8+ T cells expressing CXCR3 (TNR3+). The CDR3 spells CASSLGSVSPDEQFF.